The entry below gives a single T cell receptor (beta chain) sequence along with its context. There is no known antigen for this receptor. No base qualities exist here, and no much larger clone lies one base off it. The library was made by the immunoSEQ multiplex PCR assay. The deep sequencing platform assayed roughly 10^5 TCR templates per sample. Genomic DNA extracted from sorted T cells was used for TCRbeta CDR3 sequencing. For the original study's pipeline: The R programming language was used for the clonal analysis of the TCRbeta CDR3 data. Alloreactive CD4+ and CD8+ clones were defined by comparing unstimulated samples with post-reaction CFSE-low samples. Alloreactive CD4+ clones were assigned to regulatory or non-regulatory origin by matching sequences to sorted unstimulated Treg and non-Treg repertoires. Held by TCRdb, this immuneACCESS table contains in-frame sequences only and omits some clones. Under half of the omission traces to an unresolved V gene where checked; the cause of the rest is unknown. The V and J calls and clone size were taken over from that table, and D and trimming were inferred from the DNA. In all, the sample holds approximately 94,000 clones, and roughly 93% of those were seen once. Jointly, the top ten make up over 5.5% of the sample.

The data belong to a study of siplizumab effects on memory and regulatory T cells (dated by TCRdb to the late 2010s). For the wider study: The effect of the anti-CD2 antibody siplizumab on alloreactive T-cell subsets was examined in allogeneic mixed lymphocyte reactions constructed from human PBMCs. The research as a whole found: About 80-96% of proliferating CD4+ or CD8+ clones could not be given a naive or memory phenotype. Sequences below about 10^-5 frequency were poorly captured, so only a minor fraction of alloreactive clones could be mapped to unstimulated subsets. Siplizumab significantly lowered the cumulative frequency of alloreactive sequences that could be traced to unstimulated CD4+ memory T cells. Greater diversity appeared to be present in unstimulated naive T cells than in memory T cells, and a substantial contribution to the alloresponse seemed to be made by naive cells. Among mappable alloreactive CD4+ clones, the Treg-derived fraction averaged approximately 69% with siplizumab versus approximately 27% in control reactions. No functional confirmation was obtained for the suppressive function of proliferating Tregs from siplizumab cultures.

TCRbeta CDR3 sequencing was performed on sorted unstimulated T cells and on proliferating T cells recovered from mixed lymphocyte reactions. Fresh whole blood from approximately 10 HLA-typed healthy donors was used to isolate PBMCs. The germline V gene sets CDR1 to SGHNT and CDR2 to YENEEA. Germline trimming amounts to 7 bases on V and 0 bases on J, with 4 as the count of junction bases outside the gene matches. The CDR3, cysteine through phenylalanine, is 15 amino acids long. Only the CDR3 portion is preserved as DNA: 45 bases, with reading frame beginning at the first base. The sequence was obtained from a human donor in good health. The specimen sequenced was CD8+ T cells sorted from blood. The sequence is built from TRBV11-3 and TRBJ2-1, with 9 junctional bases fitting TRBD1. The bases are TGTGCCAGCACAGGACAGGGGCGCTCCTACAATGAGCAGTTCTTC. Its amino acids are CASTGQGRSYNEQFF. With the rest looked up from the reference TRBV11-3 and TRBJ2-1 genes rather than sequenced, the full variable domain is EAGVVQSPRYKIIEKKQPVAFWCNPISGHNTLYWYLQNLGQGPELLIRYENEEAVDDSQLPKDRFSAERLKGVDSTLKIQPAELGDSAVYLCASTGQGRSYNEQFFGPGTRLTVL.